This T cell receptor beta chain was sequenced in a study of CXCR3-negative and CXCR3-positive naive CD8 T cells. Findings and limits, study-wide: Compared with CXCR3-negative naive cells, CXCR3-positive naive cells showed more hydrophobic TRB CDR3s. Whereas both naive subsets had comparably high diversity, memory CD8+ cells had much lower diversity.

Worth noting for this clonotype: Its antigen is not known.

UMI-labeled TRB cDNA libraries were prepared by 5' RACE. TCRdb re-analyzed the 5' RACE reads; it lists each CDR3 protein once, without DNA. The sample yields about 120,000 distinct CDR3 sequences, of which the top ten take up about 0.35%. Input material: naive CXCR3+ CD8+ T cells from blood. Subset of the sample: CD45RO-CCR7+CD27+CD95- naive CD8+ T cells expressing CXCR3 (TNR3+). The TCR originated in a human donor in good health. Some clones in this sample may be carry-over from other donors' samples.

CDR3 in amino acids: CASSLGGKETQYF. This chain uses TRBV7-9 with TRBJ2-5; the TRBD2 assignment by TCRdb is unverifiable without DNA. Germline loops: CDR1 SEHNR, CDR2 FQNEAQ (reference sequence). The CDR3 sequence is 13 residues long.